Presented here are 30 T cell receptor beta chains from one specimen sequenced in a study of early T cells in non-severe SARS-CoV-2 infection. TCRdb called the 5' RACE reads again in MiXCR, with one record for every CDR3 protein. The sample yields about 56,000 distinct CDR3 sequences, less than 15% seen once. The sequenced sample was whole blood, obtained at baseline. The receptor source for this set is an adult who was a healthcare worker with PCR-confirmed SARS-CoV-2 infection or an uninfected control (not recorded which).

Points on this clonotype: No conserved phenylalanine or tryptophan ends this CDR3, so it is likely a read error. The chain employs TRBV6-1 and TRBJ1-1; D call uncertain. V was cut by 6 bases and J by 3 bases, with 8 bases left in between. The CDR3 has 12 amino acids. Germline V gives CDR1 MNHNS, CDR2 SASEGT. The CDR3 nucleotides read TGTGCCAGCAGCCCCCCGTACACTGAAGCTTTCTCT. Its translation: CASSPPYTEAFS.

This clonotype was counted many times. V gene TRBV28 combines with J gene TRBJ1-5; D is uncertain. From germline, CDR1 is MDHEN and CDR2 SYDVKM. Trimming took off 5 bases at V and 1 base at J, with 9 bases between the two ends. The CDR3 totals 14 residues. The CDR3 protein is CASSQSGSNQPQHF. The CDR3 region has the DNA TGTGCCAGCAGTCAAAGTGGGAGCAATCAGCCCCAGCATTTT.

The chain uses TRBV28 and TRBJ1-5; D remains unclear. There are 12 residues in the CDR3. CDR1 and CDR2 from the germline V gene are MDHEN and SYDVKM. Trimming shortened V by 6 bases and J by 7 bases, and 10 bases separated the two germline ends. In DNA, the CDR3 is TGTGCCAGCAGCTACGGACGCCAGCCCCAGCATTTT. As protein: CASSYGRQPQHF.

This clonotype was picked up many times. The chain recombines TRBV21-1 with TRBJ1-1; no DNA check was done on the table's D call, TRBD1. TRBV21-1 is a pseudogene segment. The CDR3 runs to 16 residues. The CDR3 sequence: CASSNPAGTMNTEAFF. The DNA for the CDR3 is TGTGCCAGCAGCAACCCCGCAGGGACGATGAACACTGAAGCTTTCTTT.

The gene calls are TRBV2 and TRBJ2-3; 10 nucleotides align to TRBD2. The J segment lost 2 bases and the V segment lost 2 bases, leaving 7 bases of the junction unmatched. The CDR3 has 17 amino acids. Germline V gene lookup returns CDR1 SNHLY and CDR2 FYNNEI. CDR3 sequence: CASSETSLAGLTDTQYF. DNA of the CDR3: TGTGCCAGCAGTGAAACCTCACTAGCGGGGCTCACAGATACGCAGTATTTT.

The chain employs TRBV20-1 and TRBJ2-7; TRBD2 might be the D (5 bases). This CDR3 spans 12 amino acids. Germline lookup yields CDR1 DFQATT and CDR2 SNEGSKA (reference sequence). V was shortened by 6 bases and J by 6 bases, with 15 bases between the two germline ends. CDR3 nucleotides: TGCAGTGCCCCGTCGGACTCGGGCGAGCAGTACTTC. Its protein is CSAPSDSGEQYF.

The chain employs TRBV12-3 or TRBV12-4 and TRBJ2-1; perhaps TRBD2 as D (5 bases). V lost 3 bases to trimming and J lost 6 bases, with 6 bases between them. This CDR3 contains 12 residues. CDR3 sequence (DNA): TGTGCCAGCAGTTTTGGACTCAATGAGCAGTTCTTC. Its translation is CASSFGLNEQFF.

The table lists this clonotype with many counts. The V gene is TRBV5-1, the J gene TRBJ2-1; TRBD2 aligns across 10 bases. The V gene end was trimmed by 0 bases and the J gene end by 4 bases; junction bases not matched to a gene: 4. The CDR3 spans 16 residues. CDR1 and CDR2 from the germline V gene are SGHRS and YFSETQ. The CDR3 loop is CASSLGLAGVYNEQFF. The CDR3 DNA is TGCGCCAGCAGCTTGGGTCTAGCGGGAGTTTACAATGAGCAGTTCTTC.

This clonotype was recorded at least ten times. V and J are TRBV30 and TRBJ1-1, with a possible D match to TRBD1 (5 bases). V shed 3 bases and J shed 6 bases, with 14 bases lying between them. The CDR3 is 13 amino acids. CDR1 and CDR2 (germline): GTSNPN, SVGIG (reference sequence). CDR3 nucleotides: TGTGCCTGGAGGGTGGAGGGGACCCCTGAAGCTTTCTTT. This encodes CAWRVEGTPEAFF. The whole variable domain, remainder taken from reference TRBV30 and TRBJ1-1, is SQTIHQWPATLVQPVGSPLSLECTVEGTSNPNLYWYRQAAGRGLQLLFYSVGIGQISSEVPQNLSASRPQDRQFILSSKKLLLSDSGFYLCAWRVEGTPEAFFGQGTRLTVV.

This chain joins TRBV18 and TRBJ2-7, with D possibly TRBD1 on 5 matching bases. CDR1 and CDR2 (germline): KGHSH, LQKENI. The CDR3 is 12 amino acids. Between the trimmed V and J ends, which lost 0 bases and 9 bases, there was a span of 9 bases. The CDR3 region is CASSPPGERQYF. In DNA form, the CDR3 reads TGTGCCAGCTCACCACCAGGGGAAAGGCAGTACTTC.

The rearrangement uses TRBV29-1 and TRBJ2-1; D may be TRBD1 (5 bases). Trimming removed 6 bases from V and 4 bases from J, with 10 bases in between. The CDR3 length is 12 residues. Germline CDR1 SQVTM, CDR2 ANQGSEA. The CDR3 region is CSVADSYNEQFF. CDR3 in DNA: TGCAGCGTGGCTGACAGTTACAATGAGCAGTTCTTC.

Only a few counts were recorded for this clonotype. The rearrangement links TRBV2 to TRBJ1-2; D gene ambiguous. The germline CDR1 and CDR2 sequences are SNHLY and FYNNEI. The CDR3 loop spans 12 amino acids. V lost 9 bases to trimming and J lost 2 bases, with 10 bases between them. CDR3 nucleotides: TGTGCCAGTCTCTTGGGAAACTATGGCTACACCTTC. It specifies CASLLGNYGYTF.

This clonotype was observed a few times. J is TRBJ2-7 and V is TRBV7-8; unclear D gene. Looked up from germline, CDR1 is SGHVS and CDR2 is FQNEAQ. The CDR3 sequence is 13 residues long. The V end was cut by 2 bases, the J end by 3 bases, with 8 bases between. The CDR3, as DNA: TGTGCCAGCAGCTTAATCGGCAGCTACGAGCAGTACTTC. This gives the protein CASSLIGSYEQYF.

This clonotype showed up many times. The gene calls are TRBV19 and TRBJ2-1; 7 bases match TRBD2. The CDR3 runs to 14 residues. Looked up from germline, CDR1 is LNHDA and CDR2 is SQIVND (reference sequence). V gave up 5 bases and J gave up 4 bases; unmatched junction bases: 5. In nucleotides, the CDR3 is TGTGCCAGTAGTCCCGGGACTACTTACAATGAGCAGTTCTTC. This sequence encodes CASSPGTTYNEQFF.

This clonotype was counted only a few times. J is TRBJ1-5 and V is TRBV14; D uncertain. Trimming shortened V by 1 base and J by 5 bases, and 9 bases separated the two germline ends. CDR3 length: 14 amino acids. CDR1 and CDR2 from the germline V gene are SGHDN and FVKESK. CDR3 region: CASSQVGRYQPQHF. CDR3 nucleotide sequence: TGTGCCAGCAGCCAAGTTGGCAGATATCAGCCCCAGCATTTT.

CDR3 sequence: CASSFRGAVETQYF. Here the CDR3 DNA reads TGTGCCAGCAGCTTCCGGGGGGCGGTGGAGACCCAGTACTTC. The J gene is TRBJ2-5, the V gene TRBV11-2; weak D call: TRBD2 (7 bases). Germline loops: CDR1 SGHAT, CDR2 FQNNGV. The V end lost 3 bases, the J end lost 5 bases, and 13 bases lay between the germline ends. The CDR3 runs to 14 residues.

This clonotype was detected many times. The V call is TRBV13, the J call TRBJ1-1; D unclear. The CDR3 is 11 residues long. Trimming removed 4 bases at V and 2 bases at J, with 2 bases between. The V gene's germline CDR1 is PRHDT and CDR2 FYEKMQ (reference sequence). The CDR3 protein is CASSSNTEAFF. For the CDR3, the DNA is TGTGCCAGCAGCTCAAACACTGAAGCTTTCTTT.

CDR3 bases: TGTGCCAGCAGCGGGGCCGCCTCCTACAATGAGCAGTTCTTC. Protein sequence: CASSGAASYNEQFF. This sequence joins TRBV6-1 and TRBJ2-1; possibly TRBD1 or TRBD2 for D (5 bases each). The CDR3 runs to 14 residues. Trimming took 6 bases from V and 0 from J, leaving 9 bases between them. Germline CDR1 and CDR2: MNHNS and SASEGT.

The gene calls are TRBV21-1 and TRBJ2-5; the table names TRBD2, a call not compared with the DNA. TRBV21-1 is listed as a pseudogene. The CDR3 spans 13 residues. CDR3 in amino acids: CASSLSGQETQYF. In nucleotides, the CDR3 is TGTGCCAGCAGTTTAAGCGGGCAAGAGACCCAGTACTTC.

This clonotype came up many times. The chain combines TRBV19 with TRBJ1-2; 8 positions agree with TRBD1. V shed 8 bases, J shed 1 base, and the junction held 9 bases outside the gene matches. CDR1 is LNHDA, CDR2 SQIVND, per germline (reference sequence). The CDR3 extends over 15 amino acids. The CDR3 DNA sequence: TGTGCCAGTTTGGACAGGGCGGATTTTAACTATGGCTACACCTTC. Translated: CASLDRADFNYGYTF.

In this sample, this clonotype turned up a few times. The chain couples TRBV20-1 to TRBJ1-1; weak D call: TRBD1 (6 bases). The V gene lost 5 bases and the J gene lost 4 bases, with 14 bases spanning the gap. CDR3 size: 13 residues. Germline CDR1 DFQATT, CDR2 SNEGSKA (reference sequence). The CDR3 bases are TGCAGTGCTCCTCGGGACACTGTCACTGAAGCTTTCTTT. This encodes CSAPRDTVTEAFF.

This clonotype has more than one count but fewer than ten. V gene TRBV20-1 combines with J gene TRBJ2-3, with 10 positions matching TRBD2. The CDR3 contains 18 residues. The junction had 14 bases not matched to a gene; V was cut back by 2 bases and J by 3 bases. Germline V gene data show CDR1 as DFQATT and CDR2 as SNEGSKA (reference sequence). The CDR3 loop is CSARWSQSSGGITDTQYF. The CDR3 bases are TGCAGTGCTAGATGGTCCCAATCTAGCGGGGGTATTACAGATACGCAGTATTTT.

V and J are TRBV19 and TRBJ1-2; D remains unclear. V was cut by 3 bases and J by 4 bases, with 12 bases left in between. The length of the CDR3 is 14 residues. CDR1 is LNHDA, CDR2 SQIVND, per germline (reference sequence). CDR3: CASSMTTISYGYTF. CDR3 DNA: TGTGCCAGTAGTATGACGACCATCAGCTATGGCTACACCTTC.

The table lists this clonotype with many counts. DNA of the CDR3: TGTGCCAGCAGCGTAGTCGGGGGCTCGGGCACCGGGGAGCTGTTTTTT. Translated, it gives CASSVVGGSGTGELFF. The rearrangement joins TRBV9 to TRBJ2-2; D is tentatively TRBD1 or TRBD2 (6 bases each). Germline-derived CDR1 and CDR2 are SGDLS and YYNGEE. The V gene lost 0 bases and the J gene lost 4 bases, with 13 bases spanning the gap. The CDR3 is 16 amino acids.

V and J are TRBV3-1 and TRBJ1-5; D not certain. The CDR3 runs to 14 residues. Germline values: CDR1 LGHDT, CDR2 YNNKEL (reference sequence). V was clipped by 4 bases and J by 4 bases, with 11 bases between them. Here the CDR3 DNA reads TGTGCCAGCAGCCGTAGGTTTCGGAATCAGCCCCAGCATTTT. Its protein product is CASSRRFRNQPQHF.

The V gene is TRBV6-6, the J gene TRBJ2-7; D tentatively reads TRBD1 or TRBD2 (5 bases each). CDR3 length: 14 residues. Germline V gene data show CDR1 as MNHNY and CDR2 as SVGAGI (reference sequence). The ends were cut back, 6 bases at V and 0 bases at J, with 12 bases in the middle. The CDR3 nucleotides read TGTGCCAGCAGCCCTGAGGGGTTCTCCTACGAGCAGTACTTC. This sequence encodes CASSPEGFSYEQYF.

This clonotype was counted a few times. The rearrangement joins TRBV3-1 to TRBJ2-3; 7 bases map to TRBD1. After removal of 4 bases from V and 2 bases from J, the junction contained 6 bases not matched to a gene. Germline assignment: CDR1 LGHDT and CDR2 YNNKEL (reference sequence). The CDR3 contains 15 residues. CDR3 sequence (DNA): TGTGCCAGCAGCCCTAGGGGACAGCACACAGATACGCAGTATTTT. Its protein is CASSPRGQHTDTQYF.

Only a few counts were recorded for this clonotype. The V and J genes are TRBV29-1 and TRBJ2-5; 8 nucleotides align to TRBD2. The V gene end was trimmed by 2 bases and the J gene end by 5 bases; junction bases not matched to a gene: 7. The CDR3 is made up of 14 amino acids. CDR1 is SQVTM and CDR2 is ANQGSEA in the germline V gene. The CDR3 nucleotides are TGCAGCGTTGAAACTAGCGGAAGGAGGGAGACCCAGTACTTC. Protein sequence: CSVETSGRRETQYF. The full variable domain, completed using reference TRBV29-1 and TRBJ2-5, is SAVISQKPSRDICQRGTSLTIQCQVDSQVTMMFWYRQQPGQSLTLIATANQGSEATYESGFVIDKFPISRPNLTFSTLTVSNMSPEDSSIYLCSVETSGRRETQYFGPGTRLLVL.

This clonotype occurred many times. The chain links TRBV28 to TRBJ1-1; a possible D gene is TRBD1 (5 bases). Trimming took 6 bases from V and 1 from J, leaving 15 bases between them. In germline, CDR1 is MDHEN, CDR2 SYDVKM. CDR3 length: 15 residues. The CDR3 region is CASSYTGISNTEAFF. CDR3 in DNA: TGTGCCAGCAGCTATACAGGAATTTCGAACACTGAAGCTTTCTTT.

This chain links TRBV12-3 or TRBV12-4 with TRBJ2-7; no clear D. The CDR3 sequence is 14 residues long. Trimming removed 5 bases from V and 4 bases from J, with 15 bases in between. The CDR3 region has the DNA TGTGCCAGCAGTCCGGCTGGATCGAAATACGAGCAGTACTTC. Translating it yields CASSPAGSKYEQYF.